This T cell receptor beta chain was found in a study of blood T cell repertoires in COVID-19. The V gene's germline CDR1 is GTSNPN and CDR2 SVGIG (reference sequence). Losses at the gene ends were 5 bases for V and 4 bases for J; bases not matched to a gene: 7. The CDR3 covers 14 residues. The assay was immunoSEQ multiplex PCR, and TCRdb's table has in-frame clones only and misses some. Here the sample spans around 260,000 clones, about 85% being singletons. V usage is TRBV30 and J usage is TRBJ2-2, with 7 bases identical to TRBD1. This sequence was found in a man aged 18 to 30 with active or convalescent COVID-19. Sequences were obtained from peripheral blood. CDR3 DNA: TGTGCCTGGGCAACAGGGGCGGGCACCGGGGAGCTGTTTTTT. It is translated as CAWATGAGTGELFF.